The rows below give T cell receptor beta chains drawn from one sample of a study of T cell responses to AZD1222 COVID-19 vaccine. TCRdb's table, derived via immunoSEQ multiplex PCR, lists solely in-frame clones and lacks some. The table lists about 150,000 clones, approximately 85% of them singletons, with about 3.8% in the top ten. The sample here was peripheral blood, taken on day 0 of MenACWY control vaccination. The receptors stem from an adult in good health. Each CDR3 is given with its conserved first and last residue. The D gene is left open where the match is weak. Not every row has a clone size; where given, it reads once, few, many or a size class.

len	d_gene	abundance	v_gene	j_gene	CDR3aa	CDR3nt
12	.	.	TRBV7-9	TRBJ1-1	CASSTTGRWAFF	TGTGCCAGCAGCACCACAGGGAGATGGGCTTTCTTT
19	.	.	TRBV28	TRBJ1-5	CASRRTGAGNAYSNQPQHF	TGTGCCAGCAGACGGACGGGCGCGGGGAACGCCTATAGCAATCAGCCCCAGCATTTT
14	TRBD1	.	TRBV7-8	TRBJ1-1	CASSPRDRGTEAFF	TGTGCCAGCAGCCCTCGGGACAGGGGTACTGAAGCTTTCTTT
14	.	.	TRBV13	TRBJ2-7	CASSLGGLAYEQYF	TGTGCCAGCAGCTTAGGAGGACTCGCCTACGAGCAGTACTTC
17	.	.	TRBV18	TRBJ1-1	CASSSGSVGAMNTEAFF	TGTGCCAGCTCGTCCGGCTCAGTGGGGGCCATGAACACTGAAGCTTTCTTT
15	TRBD1	.	TRBV5-6	TRBJ1-5	CASSLRTGGNQPQHF	TGTGCCAGCAGCTTAAGGACAGGGGGAAATCAGCCCCAGCATTTT
17	.	.	TRBV5-5	TRBJ1-6	CASSLAGSGGINSPLHF	TGTGCCAGCAGCTTGGCCGGGTCCGGGGGCATCAATTCACCCCTCCACTTT
15	.	.	TRBV7-8	TRBJ2-3	CASSRGAARGDTQYF	TGTGCCAGCAGCCGCGGGGCGGCCCGGGGAGATACGCAGTATTTT
14	.	.	TRBV11-2	TRBJ2-7	CASSLPPDSYEQYF	TGTGCCAGCAGCTTACCCCCCGATTCCTACGAGCAGTACTTC
12	.	.	TRBV5-8	TRBJ2-2	CASGGLTGELFF	TGTGCCAGCGGGGGGTTGACCGGGGAGCTGTTTTTT
14	.	.	TRBV2	TRBJ1-4	CATQPDRLGEKLFF	TGTGCCACCCAACCTGACAGGCTCGGGGAAAAACTGTTTTTT
16	TRBD1	few	TRBV5-1	TRBJ1-2	CASSSEGALLNYGYTF	TGCGCCAGCAGCTCCGAGGGGGCCCTCCTTAACTATGGCTACACCTTC
15	.	.	TRBV2	TRBJ1-4	CASKVQTATNEKLFF	TGTGCCAGCAAAGTTCAGACAGCAACTAATGAAAAACTGTTTTTT
13	.	.	TRBV7-3	TRBJ2-6	CASSPAGANVLTF	TGTGCCAGCAGCCCCGCTGGGGCCAACGTCCTGACTTTC
14	TRBD1	.	TRBV7-9	TRBJ2-7	CASSQDRGSHEQYF	TGTGCCAGCAGCCAGGACAGGGGAAGCCACGAGCAGTACTTC